This T cell receptor (beta chain) was sequenced in a study of vaccination and CD4 T cells after COVID-19. The CDR3 runs to 13 residues. Deletions cut 3 bases from V and 5 bases from J, with 10 bases between. Germline CDR1 MNHEY, CDR2 SVGAGI. Treatment here: roughly 10-day PBMC culture with coronavirus spike peptide pools or control peptides (ViraFEST assay). About 1.9 million PBMCs went into each well for culture with approximately 9.4 IU/ml IL-2 and around 9.6 ug/ml peptide pools. The Oncomine TCR Beta short-read assay generated sequence data from the DNA of cultured CD4+ T cells. TCRdb reprocessed the PCR reads with MiXCR, giving one entry per CDR3 protein. The sample lists 20,000 or so distinct CDR3 sequences; over 45% were seen once. Concerning this clonotype itself: Its cognate antigen is unknown.

The receptor comes from a human donor with COVID-19. The sample consisted of cultured CD4+ T cells from blood. V usage is TRBV6-5 and J usage is TRBJ2-5; no reliable D call. CDR3 sequence: CASSYRGSETQYF. CDR3 DNA sequence: TGTGCCAGCAGTTATAGAGGTTCTGAGACCCAGTACTTC.